What follows is one T cell receptor beta chain and its context. This entry comes from a study of blood T cell repertoires in COVID-19. The wider study: Donors in the United States, Italy and Spain gave samples during acute or convalescent COVID-19. T cells, B-cell-depleted T cells, or PBMCs provided the cDNA or gDNA that served as material.

The CDR3 sequence is 18 residues long. Germline V gives CDR1 SGHNT, CDR2 YYREEE (reference sequence). J lost 5 bases, V lost 3 bases, and 12 bases had no gene match. In the authors' workflow: Using reference gene primer amplification, nucleated cell counts were estimated. Here immunoSEQ multiplex PCR was the method, and the copy in TCRdb shows in-frame clones only, minus some. D and trimming come from the DNA, and the V and J calls and clone size come from that table. This sample has 160,000 or so clones; roughly 87% occur once, and the top ten carry about 8%. The receptor's source is an older woman with acute or convalescent COVID-19. The sample comprised peripheral blood. The chain employs TRBV5-4 and TRBJ2-1; TRBD2 aligns across 12 bases. For the CDR3, the DNA is TGTGCCAGCAGCTCGATGACTAGCGGGAGACAAAAAAACAATGAGCAGTTCTTC. Its translation is CASSSMTSGRQKNNEQFF.